This note documents a single T cell receptor beta chain sequence. What it binds is unknown. Researchers barred patients who had uncontrolled infection, other autoimmune disease, pregnancy or lactation. This sample is part of a study of T cells in Graves' hyperthyroidism and ophthalmopathy. CDR1 and CDR2 (germline): LGHNA, YNFKEQ. This CDR3 comprises 18 residues. Losses at the gene ends were 0 bases for V and 6 bases for J; bases not matched to a gene: 11. Regions amplified from RNA transcripts were the TCR beta CDR3 regions. TCR CDR3 underwent first-round RT-PCR with the HTBI primer set. TCRdb ran MiXCR on the multiplex PCR reads and lists one entry per CDR3 protein. This table has approximately 600,000 distinct CDR3 sequences, 15% to 20% appearing once. Study-wide points: Before onset, by a median of approximately 6.8 months, the model predicted ophthalmopathy.

Sequencing was carried out using blood. The J gene is TRBJ2-2, the V gene TRBV4-2; 9 bases are shared with TRBD2. The receptor comes from a woman in her 30s with Graves' hyperthyroidism. The CDR3 DNA sequence: TGTGCCAGCAGCCAAGATCGAGCTAGCGGGACCGATGCCGGGGAGCTGTTTTTT. Translated, it gives CASSQDRASGTDAGELFF.